The next 15 T cell receptor beta chains were all read from a single sample in a study of blood T cell repertoires in COVID-19. Libraries were prepared by immunoSEQ multiplex PCR; TCRdb keeps only in-frame clonotypes and omits some of them. The sample shows approximately 230,000 clones, 84% of them seen only once. The specimen sequenced was peripheral blood. The receptor source for this set is a young man with active or convalescent COVID-19.

The CDR3 spells CASSLGTSIYNEQFF. The CDR3 region has the DNA TGTGCCAGCAGCTTGGGGACTAGCATCTATAATGAGCAGTTCTTC. The chain uses TRBV11-2 and TRBJ2-1; 9 nucleotides align to TRBD2. Germline V gene data show CDR1 as SGHAT and CDR2 as FQNNGV. V was pared by 3 bases and J by 7 bases, with 7 bases of the junction left unmatched. The CDR3 is 15 residues long.

This chain connects TRBV11-2 to TRBJ2-3; 7 positions match TRBD1. Germline V lookup: CDR1 SGHAT, CDR2 FQNNGV. The CDR3 is made up of 15 amino acids. V shed 4 bases and J 3 bases; nucleotides not matched to a gene: 7. CDR3 protein: CASSSHQGVTDTQYF. The CDR3 nucleotides read TGTGCCAGCAGCTCCCATCAGGGGGTGACAGATACGCAGTATTTT.

The rearrangement joins TRBV28 to TRBJ2-1; 16 bases match TRBD2. Losses at the gene ends were 7 bases for V and 13 bases for J; bases not matched to a gene: 7. Germline CDR1 reads MDHEN; CDR2 reads SYDVKM. The CDR3 sequence is 14 residues long. As DNA, the CDR3 is TGTGCCAGCACCATCGGGACTAGCGGGAGGGGACAGTTCTTC. As protein: CASTIGTSGRGQFF.

The CDR3 nucleotides read TGTGCCAGCAGCGAGACAGGGTTGGGTCGGGGGACTGAAGCTTTCTTT. Its protein is CASSETGLGRGTEAFF. The genes are TRBV5-6 and TRBJ1-1, with 7 bases that match TRBD1. Germline CDR1 is SGHDT and CDR2 is YYEEEE. The CDR3 is made up of 16 amino acids. V shed 4 bases, J shed 5 bases, and the junction held 14 bases outside the gene matches.

This CDR3 is CAWDRRGAGSNYGYTF. CDR3 coding DNA: TGTGCCTGGGACAGACGCGGGGCAGGGTCTAACTATGGCTACACCTTC. The rearrangement uses TRBV30 and TRBJ1-2; D possibly corresponds to TRBD1 (5 bases). The V gene's germline CDR1 is GTSNPN and CDR2 SVGIG (reference sequence). The CDR3 sequence is 16 residues long. Trimming left V 5 bases short and J 0 bases short, with 19 bases between.

The V gene is TRBV5-1, the J gene TRBJ1-1, with TRBD1 identical over 8 bases. Germline V gene data show CDR1 as SGHRS and CDR2 as YFSETQ. V dropped 3 bases and J dropped 3; count of bases not matched to a gene: 13. The CDR3 has 17 residues. CDR3 region: CASSSGWTGTLDTEAFF. CDR3 in DNA: TGCGCCAGCAGCTCCGGGTGGACAGGGACATTGGACACTGAAGCTTTCTTT.

V usage is TRBV29-1 and J usage is TRBJ2-3, with 7 bases that match TRBD2. Per germline, CDR1 SQVTM and CDR2 ANQGSEA. CDR3 size: 17 residues. V shed 4 bases and J 4 bases; nucleotides not matched to a gene: 17. The CDR3 DNA follows: TGCAGCGTTGTAGGGTCGGGGGGAGGAGTTTTGGCAGATACGCAGTATTTT. Its translation: CSVVGSGGGVLADTQYF.

This clone has a single count. V is TRBV9 and J is TRBJ2-3; D may be TRBD1 (6 bases). Germline assignment: CDR1 SGDLS and CDR2 YYNGEE. This CDR3 contains 16 residues. Between the trimmed V and J ends, which lost 3 bases and 0 bases, there was a span of 14 bases. CDR3 in DNA: TGTGCCAGCAGCGCCCCGTGGGGGCATAGCACAGATACGCAGTATTTT. Translating it yields CASSAPWGHSTDTQYF.

This rearrangement joins TRBV6-6 to TRBJ1-5; the D gene is possibly TRBD1 (6 bases). This CDR3 contains 13 residues. Germline V gives CDR1 MNHNY, CDR2 SVGAGI (reference sequence). V lost 5 bases and J 7 bases, leaving 12 bases between the germline ends. CDR3 region: CASSRRRGQPQHF. The CDR3, as DNA: TGTGCCAGCAGTAGACGAAGGGGGCAGCCCCAGCATTTT.

The chain joins TRBV2 to TRBJ2-7; 9 bases are a match to TRBD1. With 4 bases clipped from V and 4 bases from J, the junction kept 5 bases outside the gene matches. Looked up from germline, CDR1 is SNHLY and CDR2 is FYNNEI. The CDR3 is 14 residues long. CDR3 in amino acids: CASSVEQGAYEQYF. Here the CDR3 DNA reads TGTGCCAGCAGTGTGGAACAGGGGGCATACGAGCAGTACTTC.

In its sample, this clone was seen once. The rearrangement uses TRBV19 and TRBJ1-5; D possibly corresponds to TRBD1 (6 bases). The CDR3 is 13 residues long. V lost 8 bases, J lost 3 bases, and 11 bases lay in between. Germline V gene data show CDR1 as LNHDA and CDR2 as SQIVND (reference sequence). CDR3 in DNA: TGTGCCAGTGTCGACAGGTTCAATCAGCCCCAGCATTTT. Its translation: CASVDRFNQPQHF.

The CDR3 DNA follows: TGTGCCAGCTCACCATGGCCGGGACTAGCGGGAGAGACTGATACGCAGTATTTT. Residues: CASSPWPGLAGETDTQYF. The chain carries TRBV18 and TRBJ2-3; 14 positions match TRBD2. Germline assignment: CDR1 KGHSH and CDR2 LQKENI. This CDR3 is built from 18 residues. V trimming: 2 bases; J trimming: 6 bases; junction bases outside the gene matches: 10.

The rearrangement links TRBV30 to TRBJ1-5; possibly TRBD1 for D (5 bases). The CDR3 runs 13 residues. Germline assignment: CDR1 GTSNPN and CDR2 SVGIG (reference sequence). The ends were cut back, 1 base at V and 3 bases at J, with 7 bases in the middle. The CDR3 sequence is CAWSAGHNQPQHF. The CDR3 nucleotides are TGTGCCTGGAGTGCAGGACACAATCAGCCCCAGCATTTT.

This rearrangement joins TRBV5-1 to TRBJ2-3, with D perhaps matching TRBD2 (6 bases). This CDR3 is built from 13 residues. V lost 1 base and J lost 6, with 9 bases in between. From germline, CDR1 is SGHRS and CDR2 YFSETQ. This CDR3 is CASSLRGGDTQYF. CDR3 DNA: TGCGCCAGCAGCTTGCGGGGAGGCGATACGCAGTATTTT.

V usage is TRBV10-3 and J usage is TRBJ1-1; no definite D call. The length of the CDR3 is 12 residues. Germline V gene lookup returns CDR1 ENHRY and CDR2 SYGVKD. Trimming left V 5 bases short and J 1 base short, with 5 bases between. CDR3 loop: CAISRGNTEAFF. The CDR3 nucleotides are TGTGCCATCAGTCGGGGGAACACTGAAGCTTTCTTT.